This T cell receptor (beta chain) is drawn from a study of blood T cell repertoires in COVID-19. Method: immunoSEQ multiplex PCR; TCRdb's copy keeps in-frame clones and lacks some. Altogether about 70,000 clones are present, about 90% being singletons, with the ten largest covering roughly 2.3%. Germline V gene sequence: CDR1 SGHDN, CDR2 FVKESK. V was cut by 5 bases and J by 6 bases, with 12 bases left in between. The CDR3 runs 13 residues. The source of this sequence is a human donor in a cohort sampled during active COVID-19. The chain uses TRBV14 and TRBJ2-3; D is ambiguous. Sequencing was done on a sample of peripheral blood. The DNA of the CDR3 is TGTGCCAGCAGCTCCACCGCCGGGGATACGCAGTATTTT. This gives the protein CASSSTAGDTQYF.